This T cell receptor (beta chain) comes out of a study of blood T cells in healthy people across ages (dated by TCRdb to about 2015). In terms of the full investigation: In model experiments, template switching captured roughly one uniquely barcoded TCR beta cDNA molecule for every two T cells. The study measured age-related changes in TCR beta repertoire diversity using deep sequencing normalized with unique cDNA molecular identifiers. The donors were divided into four age groups: young (average around 16 years), middle-aged (roughly 42), aged (about 61) and long-lived (about 90). To avoid experimental bias, donors of different ages were randomly spread across the sequencing lanes. The study analyzed two additional independent replicas of 1 million unique cDNA reads from the same blood draw for two donors, one aged 18 to 29 and one aged 80 or older.

The method was 5' RACE. The sample was run on an Illumina HiSeq 2500. A second PCR of about 6 to 11 cycles was run with a J-beta primer mix and a sample-barcoded 5' primer. Each TCR beta cDNA molecule received a unique molecular identifier from a template-switch 5' adaptor carrying 12 random nucleotides. Each sample yielded at least 2.5 million CDR3-containing paired-end reads. All of the RNA was converted into first-strand cDNA using the Mint cDNA synthesis kit, with a TRBC-specific oligonucleotide serving as the primer. Following uracil-DNA glycosylase treatment, a first 18-cycle PCR with universal primers M1SS and BC2_uni_R was performed on all cDNA. The study's processing was this. For normalization, 1 million high-quality reads were randomly selected from each sample, with every read carrying a distinct molecular identifier. Reads with shared molecular identifiers were discarded instead of being binned into consensus sequences. MiTCR, with a Q25 quality threshold and the strictest error-elimination algorithm, was used for CDR3 identification, clonotype clustering and error correction. A nonparametric unseen species model with Euler transformation was used to estimate a lower bound on total TCR beta diversity. TCRdb redid the processing of the public reads, applying fastp at Q25 and MiXCR, and retained in-frame beta chains. CDR3 protein sequences are deduplicated, and each keeps its most common genes and DNA. The V and J calls follow TCRdb's processing rather than the paper's. For this sample there are 870,000 or so distinct CDR3 sequences; less than 35% appear just once. Of the sample, around 16% falls within the top ten clones.

Systemically healthy Caucasian individuals from Russia, some 38 in total and aged about 6 to 95 years, were included as donors. Ten milliliters of peripheral blood were drawn from each donor into EDTA-treated Vacutainer tubes. Ficoll-Paque density-gradient centrifugation was used to isolate PBMCs, with at least 6 million per sample. Trizol reagent was used to extract total RNA from the PBMCs, yielding at least 5.5 micrograms per sample. For every donor, an aliquot of PBMCs went through flow cytometry to measure the percentages of naive CD45RAhigh/CD27high T cells. For this chain, trimming is 6 bases at the V end and 2 bases at the J end, and the number of junction bases without a gene match is 9. The germline V gene yields MNHEY for CDR1 and SVGAGI for CDR2. Including the terminal cysteine and phenylalanine, the CDR3 comprises 16 residues. Only the CDR3 part of the read is kept: 48 bases, read in frame from the first base.

This clonotype appeared many times. This clone's antigen is unknown. Per-base quality was not reported, and no clone a single base away is much larger than it. Findings and caveats that apply to the study as a whole: A strong correlation was found between observed TCR beta diversity and the percentage of naive T cells measured by flow cytometry. Because the CMV infection status of the donors was unknown, age-related changes in expanded clonotypes may potentially have been confounded. Because profiling used bulk unsorted PBMCs, naive and antigen-experienced compartments could not be compared conclusively. Total diversity estimates from one million sequenced T cells were considered lower bounds and underestimates. Compared with the aged group, the long-lived group had more naive CD4+ T cells, fewer expanded clones and increased TCR diversity, a pattern suggesting age selection. As age increased, observed TCR beta diversity per million T cells dropped in a roughly linear way, and a significant reduction was already evident by age about 40.

The clonotype comes from an elderly woman in good health. Sequences were obtained from blood. The chain was built from TRBV6-5 and TRBJ2-3; TRBD1 aligns with 9 central bases. The bases are TGTGCCAGCAGAACCGGGACAGGGACAAACACAGATACGCAGTATTTT. This gives the protein CASRTGTGTNTDTQYF.